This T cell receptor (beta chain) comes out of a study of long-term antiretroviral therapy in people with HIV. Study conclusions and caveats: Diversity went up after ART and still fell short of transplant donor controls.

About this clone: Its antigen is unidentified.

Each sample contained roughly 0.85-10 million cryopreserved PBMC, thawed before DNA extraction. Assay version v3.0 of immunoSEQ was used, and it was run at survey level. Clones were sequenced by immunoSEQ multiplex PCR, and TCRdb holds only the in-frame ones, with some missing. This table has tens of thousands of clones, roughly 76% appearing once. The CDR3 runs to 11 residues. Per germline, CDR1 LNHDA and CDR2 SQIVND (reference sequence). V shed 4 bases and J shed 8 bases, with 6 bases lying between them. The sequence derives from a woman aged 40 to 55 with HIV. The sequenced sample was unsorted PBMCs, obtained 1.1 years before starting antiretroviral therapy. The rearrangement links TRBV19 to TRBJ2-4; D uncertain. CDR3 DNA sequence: TGTGCCAGTAGTAAAATTGACATTCAGTACTTC. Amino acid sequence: CASSKIDIQYF. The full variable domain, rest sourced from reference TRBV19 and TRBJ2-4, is DGGITQSPKYLFRKEGQNVTLSCEQNLNHDAMYWYRQDPGQGLRLIYYSQIVNDFQKGDIAEGYSVSREKKESFPLTVTSAQKNPTAFYLCASSKIDIQYFGAGTRLSVL.